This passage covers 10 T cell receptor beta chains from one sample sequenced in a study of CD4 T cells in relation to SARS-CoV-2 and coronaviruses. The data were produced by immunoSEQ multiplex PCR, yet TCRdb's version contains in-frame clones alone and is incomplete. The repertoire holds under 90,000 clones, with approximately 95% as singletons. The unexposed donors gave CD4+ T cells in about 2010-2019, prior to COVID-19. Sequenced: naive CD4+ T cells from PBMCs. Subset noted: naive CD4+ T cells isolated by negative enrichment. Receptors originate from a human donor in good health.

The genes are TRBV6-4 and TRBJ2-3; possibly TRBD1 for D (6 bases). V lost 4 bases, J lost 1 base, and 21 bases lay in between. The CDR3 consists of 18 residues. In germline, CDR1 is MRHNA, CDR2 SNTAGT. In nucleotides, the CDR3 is TGTGCCAGCAGTGTAGGTTCGTCTGGGGGCGCTGGCACAGATACGCAGTATTTT. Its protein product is CASSVGSSGGAGTDTQYF.

For the CDR3, the DNA is TGTGCCACAGGAGGGGTCAATCAGCCCCAGCATTTT. Its protein product is CATGGVNQPQHF. The chain combines TRBV27 with TRBJ1-5, with D tentatively TRBD1 (5 bases). Trimming left V 10 bases short and J 3 bases short, with 10 bases between. The CDR3 covers 12 residues. From germline, CDR1 is MNHEY and CDR2 SMNVEV (reference sequence).

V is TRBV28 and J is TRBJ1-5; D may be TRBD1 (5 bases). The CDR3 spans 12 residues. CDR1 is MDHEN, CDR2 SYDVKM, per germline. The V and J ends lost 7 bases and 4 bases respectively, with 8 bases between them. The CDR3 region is CASTGLNQPQHF. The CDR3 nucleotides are TGTGCCAGCACAGGGCTAAATCAGCCCCAGCATTTT.

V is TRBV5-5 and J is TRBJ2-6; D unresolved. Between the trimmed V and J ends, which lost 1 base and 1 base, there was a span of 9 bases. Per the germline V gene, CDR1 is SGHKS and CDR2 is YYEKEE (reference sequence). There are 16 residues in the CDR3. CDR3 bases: TGTGCCAGCAGCTTGAGGCTGGGATCTGGGGCCAACGTCCTGACTTTC. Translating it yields CASSLRLGSGANVLTF.

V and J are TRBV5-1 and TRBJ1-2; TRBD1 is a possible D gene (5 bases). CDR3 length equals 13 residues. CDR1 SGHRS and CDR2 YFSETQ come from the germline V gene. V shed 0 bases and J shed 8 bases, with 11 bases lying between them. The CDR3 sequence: CASSLGQTGGYTF. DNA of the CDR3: TGCGCCAGCAGCTTGGGACAGACTGGGGGCTACACCTTC.

CDR3 in amino acids: CASSLQTPRDTDTQYF. The CDR3 DNA sequence: TGTGCCAGCAGCTTGCAGACACCCAGAGACACAGATACGCAGTATTTT. The genes are TRBV7-6 and TRBJ2-3; D unclear. In germline, CDR1 is SGHVS, CDR2 FNYEAQ. V was cut by 3 bases and J by 2 bases, with 15 bases left in between. The CDR3 has 16 residues.

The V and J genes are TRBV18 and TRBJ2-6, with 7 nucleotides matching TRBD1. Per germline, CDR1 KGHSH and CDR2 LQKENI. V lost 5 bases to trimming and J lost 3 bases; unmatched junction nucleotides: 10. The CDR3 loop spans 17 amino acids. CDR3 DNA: TGTGCCAGCTCAGCGACAGGGAAGGTGGATGGGGCCAACGTCCTGACTTTC. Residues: CASSATGKVDGANVLTF.

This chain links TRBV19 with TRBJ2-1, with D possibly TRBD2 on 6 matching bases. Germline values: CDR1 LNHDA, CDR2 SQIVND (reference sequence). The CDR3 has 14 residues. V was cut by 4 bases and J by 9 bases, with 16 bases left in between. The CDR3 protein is CASSTPPRGSEQFF. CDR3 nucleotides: TGTGCCAGTAGTACCCCTCCTCGGGGGAGTGAGCAGTTCTTC. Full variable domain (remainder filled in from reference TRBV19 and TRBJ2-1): DGGITQSPKYLFRKEGQNVTLSCEQNLNHDAMYWYRQDPGQGLRLIYYSQIVNDFQKGDIAEGYSVSREKKESFPLTVTSAQKNPTAFYLCASSTPPRGSEQFFGPGTRLTVL.

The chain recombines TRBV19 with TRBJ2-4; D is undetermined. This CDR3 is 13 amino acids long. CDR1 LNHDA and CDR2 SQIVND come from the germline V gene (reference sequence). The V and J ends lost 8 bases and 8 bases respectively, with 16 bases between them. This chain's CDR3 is CASPPGVADIQYF. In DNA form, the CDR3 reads TGTGCCAGTCCCCCAGGCGTTGCGGACATTCAGTACTTC. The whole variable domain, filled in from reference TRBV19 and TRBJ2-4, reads DGGITQSPKYLFRKEGQNVTLSCEQNLNHDAMYWYRQDPGQGLRLIYYSQIVNDFQKGDIAEGYSVSREKKESFPLTVTSAQKNPTAFYLCASPPGVADIQYFGAGTRLSVL.

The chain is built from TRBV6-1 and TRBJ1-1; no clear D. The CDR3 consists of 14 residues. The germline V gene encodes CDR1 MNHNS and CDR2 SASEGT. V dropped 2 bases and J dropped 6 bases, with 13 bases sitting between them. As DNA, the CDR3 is TGTGCCAGCAGTGAATTTTGGGTGACTCCTGAAGCTTTCTTT. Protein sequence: CASSEFWVTPEAFF.